This T cell receptor (beta chain) was recovered during a study of cytomegalovirus exposure and HLA in healthy donors. CDR1 is MDHEN and CDR2 is SYDVKM in the germline V gene. The V gene lost 7 bases and the J gene lost 3 bases, with 9 bases spanning the gap. The CDR3 has 12 residues. This clone was detected only a few times. TCRdb keeps only in-frame clones here, not all; method: immunoSEQ multiplex PCR. The table includes a few hundred thousand clones, around 90% detected once. The specimen sequenced was PBMCs. This chain links TRBV28 with TRBJ1-2; a possible D gene is TRBD1 (5 bases). This sequence was found in a woman between 18 and 30 years old in good health and CMV-seronegative. CDR3 DNA: TGTGCCAGCAAGTTCAGGGACTATGGCTACACCTTC. Translated: CASKFRDYGYTF.